Sequencing of this TCR beta chain was carried out in a study of control samples from healthy donors and cancer patients. Sequencing was performed with immunoSEQ multiplex PCR; in TCRdb, only in-frame clones are kept and a portion is missing. The repertoire holds about 140,000 clones, with approximately 86% as singletons. Trimming shortened V by 0 bases and J by 1 base, and 4 bases separated the two germline ends. The CDR3 sequence is 13 residues long. The germline CDR1 and CDR2 sequences are SGHNT and YYREEE (reference sequence). The sample consisted of blood. The TCR originated in a woman in her twenties or thirties in good health. The rearrangement links TRBV5-4 to TRBJ1-1, with D hard to call. CDR3 region: CASSLDSNTEAFF. CDR3 DNA sequence: TGTGCCAGCAGCTTGGATTCGAACACTGAAGCTTTCTTT.